This T cell receptor (beta chain) was identified during a study of blood T cell repertoires in COVID-19. Cohort allocation depended upon clinical history that participants reported. Authors' processing steps: Amplification of reference gene primers was used by the study to estimate nucleated cell counts. TCRdb's table, derived via immunoSEQ multiplex PCR, lists solely in-frame clones and lacks some. The V and J calls and clone size were taken over from that table, and D and trimming were inferred from the DNA. Among 250,000 to 400,000 clones listed, around 85% were seen once. Looked up from germline, CDR1 is SGHRS and CDR2 is YFSETQ. V was shortened by 0 bases and J by 1 base, with 10 bases between the two germline ends. The CDR3 runs to 16 residues. With regard to this clone: Other DNA sequences of this sample code for an identical CDR3.

Specimen: PBMCs or T cells enriched from blood (not recorded which). The rearrangement uses TRBV5-1 and TRBJ2-2; D might be TRBD1 (5 bases). The source of this sequence is a woman between 25 and 40 years old who had been exposed to COVID-19. In nucleotides, the CDR3 is TGCGCCAGCAGCTTGGCCGGTACAGGGAACACCGGGGAGCTGTTTTTT. Its protein product is CASSLAGTGNTGELFF.